The sequence of this T cell receptor beta chain was determined in a study of T cell repertoires in cytomegalovirus infection. For the study at large: CMV infection together with matching HLA type was indicated by public TCR beta signatures.

For this clonotype: What it binds is unknown. As the CDR3 is not closed by the conserved phenylalanine or tryptophan, this likely results from a read error.

Regarding the study as a whole: There were HLA-C-restricted CMV-specific TCR beta clonotypes dominating the ex vivo response. Identification of carriers of CMV plus the relevant HLA was achieved through cumulative public TCR beta family frequency.

Germline V gene sequence: CDR1 SGHVT, CDR2 SQSDAQ. The CDR3 is 15 amino acids. Trimming removed 1 base from V and 0 bases from J, with 7 bases in between. From the reads, TCRdb called clonotypes with MiXCR, one entry per CDR3 protein. The sample shows 600,000 to 800,000 distinct CDR3 sequences, roughly 26% of them seen only once. The rearrangement links TRBV7-4 to TRBJ1-3; D is unresolved. Specimen: CD8+ T cells from PBMCs. The receptor was derived from a human donor in good health (CMV status not recorded). Some clones in this sample may be carry-over from other donors' samples. CDR3 nucleotide sequence: TGTGCCAGCAGCTTAGAGTCTCTCTCTGGAAACACCATATATCTT. This encodes CASSLESLSGNTIYL.